The source of this T cell receptor (beta chain) is a study of cytomegalovirus exposure and HLA in healthy donors. Germline values: CDR1 MNHEY, CDR2 SVGAGI. The CDR3 runs to 13 residues. Trimming shortened V by 6 bases and J by 2 bases, and 11 bases separated the two germline ends. The primer mix had 60 Vbeta and 13 Jbeta primers. Data came from immunoSEQ multiplex PCR; TCRdb stores just in-frame clones and leaves some out. The sample gives under 250,000 clones, approximately 82% of which show up once; 3.5% to 4% is in the top ten. The specimen was PBMCs. The sequence was obtained from a male donor in good health and CMV-seronegative. The chain is built from TRBV6-5 and TRBJ2-7; D might be TRBD1 (6 bases). This CDR3 reads CASRRDTTYEQYF. CDR3 DNA sequence: TGTGCCAGCAGAAGGGACACAACCTACGAGCAGTACTTC.